Below, 27 T cell receptor beta chains from the same sample are listed, as sequenced in a study of blood T cell repertoires in COVID-19 (dated by TCRdb to about 2020). The library relied on the immunoSEQ multiplex PCR assay. The table was pulled from immuneACCESS by TCRdb, which kept in-frame rearrangements only. Such tables lose some clones; where checked, under half of the loss comes from unresolved V genes, and the rest has no known cause. In this sample the table shows approximately 68,000 clones, less than 90% of which occur a single time. The leading ten clones occupy just under 4.5% of the sample. Sequencing used peripheral blood. The receptors were sampled from a man in his fifties or sixties with active COVID-19.

The CDR3 region is CATSGSGASNEQFF. CDR3 nucleotides: TGTGCCACCAGTGGTTCAGGGGCGAGCAATGAGCAGTTCTTC. The V and J genes are TRBV24-1 and TRBJ2-1; TRBD1 might be the D (6 bases). CDR3 length equals 14 residues. Trimming removed 5 bases from V and 6 bases from J, with 13 bases in between. Looked up from germline, CDR1 is KGHDR and CDR2 is SFDVKD.

This clone was detected once. The chain couples TRBV18 to TRBJ2-1; 8 bases align to TRBD2. The CDR3 is 17 residues long. Germline CDR1 reads KGHSH; CDR2 reads LQKENI. V was pared by 5 bases and J by 0 bases, with 9 bases of the junction left unmatched. The CDR3 protein is CASSDWITSGSYNEQFF. CDR3 nucleotide sequence: TGTGCCAGCTCAGATTGGATAACTAGCGGCTCCTACAATGAGCAGTTCTTC. Variable domain in full (rest from reference TRBV18 and TRBJ2-1): NAGVMQNPRHLVRRRGQEARLRCSPMKGHSHVYWYRQLPEEGLKFMVYLQKENIIDESGMPKERFSAEFPKEGPSILRIQQVVRGDSAAYFCASSDWITSGSYNEQFFGPGTRLTVL.

This clone has just a few counts. V usage is TRBV5-4 and J usage is TRBJ2-2; D perhaps matches TRBD1 (7 bases). Germline V CDR1 and CDR2: SGHNT, YYREEE (reference sequence). V was shortened by 3 bases and J by 4 bases, with 13 bases between the two germline ends. This CDR3 has 15 amino acids. CDR3 amino acids: CASSSGGRVTGELFF. CDR3 nucleotides: TGTGCCAGCAGCTCAGGGGGGAGAGTCACCGGGGAGCTGTTTTTT.

J is TRBJ2-1 and V is TRBV20-1; 9 bases line up with TRBD2. CDR3 size: 15 residues. V gave up 3 bases and J gave up 2 bases; unmatched junction bases: 5. CDR1 is DFQATT, CDR2 SNEGSKA, per germline (reference sequence). CDR3 in DNA: TGCAGTGCTAGTTCAAGCGGGGGGACCTACAATGAGCAGTTCTTC. Protein product: CSASSSGGTYNEQFF.

The chain recombines TRBV12-5 with TRBJ2-5; 7 bases map to TRBD1. V lost 2 bases and J lost 5; bases outside the gene matches: 2. Looked up from germline, CDR1 is LGHNT and CDR2 is FRNRAP. This CDR3 region has 13 residues. The CDR3 DNA sequence: TGTGCTAGTGGTTTGTACAGGGGTGAGACCCAGTACTTC. Translating gives CASGLYRGETQYF. The entire variable domain, with the rest obtained from reference TRBV12-5 and TRBJ2-5, is as follows: DARVTQTPRHKVTEMGQEVTMRCQPILGHNTVFWYRQTMMQGLELLAYFRNRAPLDDSGMPKDRFSAEMPDATLATLKIQPSEPRDSAVYFCASGLYRGETQYFGPGTRLLVL.

This clone was seen once. J is TRBJ2-5 and V is TRBV5-1, with 7 bases matching TRBD1. The CDR3 sequence is 14 residues long. Germline-derived CDR1 and CDR2 are SGHRS and YFSETQ. The ends lost 0 bases at V and 3 bases at J; junction bases unmatched: 2. The CDR3 spells CASSLGGTEETQYF. The CDR3 nucleotides are TGCGCCAGCAGCTTGGGGGGGACAGAAGAGACCCAGTACTTC.

The chain uses TRBV10-3 and TRBJ1-2; D might be TRBD1 (5 bases). V dropped 2 bases and J dropped 0 bases, with 16 bases sitting between them. CDR3 length equals 17 residues. Germline loops: CDR1 ENHRY, CDR2 SYGVKD. DNA for the CDR3: TGTGCCATCAGTGAGGTGGGACGGGGGGACCCTAACTATGGCTACACCTTC. Its translation: CAISEVGRGDPNYGYTF.

The chain couples TRBV6-1 to TRBJ2-7, with 11 bases aligning to TRBD2. The CDR3 has 17 residues. Germline V CDR1 and CDR2: MNHNS, SASEGT. The junction had 8 bases not matched to a gene; V was cut back by 4 bases and J by 0 bases. Written as DNA, the CDR3 is TGTGCCAGCAGTGGACCGACAACTAGCGGGGGCTCCTACGAGCAGTACTTC. Residues: CASSGPTTSGGSYEQYF.

CDR3 sequence: CASSQHGTGVRVLNTEAFF. The CDR3 DNA sequence: TGTGCCAGCAGCCAACACGGGACAGGGGTGAGGGTTCTGAACACTGAAGCTTTCTTT. The gene calls are TRBV4-2 and TRBJ1-1; 10 bases line up with TRBD1. The CDR3 loop spans 19 amino acids. J gave up 0 bases and V 2 bases, and 12 bases lay outside the gene matches. Per germline, CDR1 LGHNA and CDR2 YNFKEQ.

The chain recombines TRBV20-1 with TRBJ2-5, with 8 bases identical to TRBD1. From germline, CDR1 is DFQATT and CDR2 SNEGSKA (reference sequence). The CDR3 totals 11 residues. J was trimmed by 9 bases and V by 3 bases; bases with no gene match: 3. For the CDR3, the DNA is TGCAGTGCTAGTAAACAGGGGGCCCAGTACTTC. It specifies CSASKQGAQYF.

The chain joins TRBV30 to TRBJ2-7; the match to TRBD2 covers 11 bases. V trimming: 0 bases; J trimming: 0 bases; junction bases outside the gene matches: 4. The germline V gene has CDR1 GTSNPN and CDR2 SVGIG (reference sequence). The CDR3 is 16 residues long. DNA for the CDR3: TGTGCCTGGAGTGTCGGACTAGCGGGCCGCTCCTACGAGCAGTACTTC. This encodes CAWSVGLAGRSYEQYF.

This clone was detected a few times. Here the CDR3 DNA reads TGTGCCACCAGCAGAGATCTTGGGAGCGGGACGAGCCAAGAGACCCAGTACTTC. This encodes CATSRDLGSGTSQETQYF. V is TRBV15 and J is TRBJ2-5; 7 bases are shared with TRBD2. The CDR3 consists of 18 residues. Germline V gene lookup returns CDR1 LNHNV and CDR2 YYDKDF (reference sequence). V shed 0 bases, J shed 1 base, and the junction held 11 bases outside the gene matches.

The rearrangement links TRBV3-1 (or the pseudogene TRBV3-2) to TRBJ2-5; maybe TRBD2 (5 bases). This CDR3 comprises 14 residues. CDR1 LGHDT and CDR2 YNNKEL come from the germline V gene (reference sequence). Trimming cost V 4 bases and J 1 base, with 10 bases left between them. The CDR3 spells CASSPPGTQETQYF. The DNA of the CDR3 is TGTGCCAGCAGCCCCCCGGGAACCCAAGAGACCCAGTACTTC.

There are a few counts of this clone. The CDR3 spells CASSLTAHEQYF. The CDR3 DNA reads TGTGCCAGCAGCTTAACCGCGCACGAGCAGTACTTC. This chain links TRBV7-9 with TRBJ2-7; no clear D. V lost 2 bases, J lost 5 bases, and 7 bases lay in between. The CDR3 contains 12 residues. Germline V gene lookup returns CDR1 SEHNR and CDR2 FQNEAQ (reference sequence).

This chain joins TRBV7-2 and TRBJ2-1; perhaps TRBD2 as D (6 bases). The CDR3 runs to 15 residues. CDR1 SGHTA and CDR2 FQGNSA come from the germline V gene. Trimming took off 3 bases at V and 6 bases at J, with 15 bases between the two ends. CDR3 bases: TGTGCCAGCAGCTTTAGCGGTGTTCCCTCCAATGAGCAGTTCTTC. Amino acids: CASSFSGVPSNEQFF.

V usage is TRBV6-5 and J usage is TRBJ2-3; D is unclear. CDR1 and CDR2 from the germline V gene are MNHEY and SVGAGI. The CDR3 loop spans 12 amino acids. Trimming took off 6 bases at V and 4 bases at J, with 8 bases between the two ends. The CDR3 nucleotides are TGTGCCAGCAGGTCTACCGCAGATACGCAGTATTTT. Encoded protein: CASRSTADTQYF.

V and J are TRBV13 and TRBJ1-1, with D possibly TRBD1 on 6 matching bases. CDR1 PRHDT and CDR2 FYEKMQ come from the germline V gene (reference sequence). The CDR3 covers 15 residues. V gave up 2 bases and J gave up 0 bases, with 10 bases separating them. CDR3 DNA sequence: TGTGCCAGCAGCTTACGTGGGGGCATGAACACTGAAGCTTTCTTT. The encoded protein is CASSLRGGMNTEAFF.

The rearrangement joins TRBV18 to TRBJ2-1, with 7 bases identical to TRBD2. V dropped 6 bases and J dropped 8; count of bases not matched to a gene: 10. Germline V gene data show CDR1 as KGHSH and CDR2 as LQKENI. The CDR3 sequence is 14 residues long. The CDR3 sequence is CASSQSGVEDEQFF. DNA for the CDR3: TGTGCCAGCTCGCAGAGCGGGGTTGAGGATGAGCAGTTCTTC.

This sequence joins TRBV7-2 and TRBJ1-1, with D possibly being TRBD1 (6 bases). The CDR3 length is 15 residues. Germline loops: CDR1 SGHTA, CDR2 FQGNSA. The V gene lost 4 bases and the J gene lost 1 base, with 13 bases spanning the gap. CDR3 amino acids: CASSSSQGPNTEAFF. The CDR3 bases are TGTGCCAGCAGCTCCTCACAGGGTCCGAACACTGAAGCTTTCTTT.

The gene calls are TRBV6-6 and TRBJ2-7, with 8 bases identical to TRBD1. The CDR3 totals 15 residues. The trim removed 5 bases at V and 2 bases at J, leaving 8 bases unmatched. Germline CDR1 and CDR2: MNHNY and SVGAGI (reference sequence). CDR3 DNA: TGTGCCAGCAGTCCCCGGGACAGGACGACCTACGAGCAGTACTTC. It yields the protein CASSPRDRTTYEQYF.

The V call is TRBV6-2 or TRBV6-3, the J call TRBJ2-7; 10 bases fit TRBD1. The germline CDR1 and CDR2 sequences are MNHEY and SVGEGT. Germline trimming cut 5 bases from V and 6 bases from J; bases unmatched to any gene: 4. CDR3 size: 13 residues. Here the CDR3 DNA reads TGTGCCAGCAGTAGACAGGGGGCAGGCGAGCAGTACTTC. This encodes CASSRQGAGEQYF.

The chain uses TRBV20-1 and TRBJ1-2; the D gene is possibly TRBD1 (5 bases). Germline CDR1 and CDR2: DFQATT and SNEGSKA (reference sequence). The CDR3 is 11 residues long. V lost 4 bases to trimming and J lost 7 bases, with 10 bases between them. CDR3 amino acids: CSATGSFGYTF. In nucleotides, the CDR3 is TGCAGTGCTACAGGGTCCTTTGGCTACACCTTC.

The rearrangement links TRBV7-9 to TRBJ2-1, with 12 bases lining up with TRBD2. Trimming took 2 bases from V and 9 from J; bases not matched to a gene: 8. The CDR3 sequence is 16 residues long. The germline V gene encodes CDR1 SEHNR and CDR2 FQNEAQ (reference sequence). The CDR3 loop is CASSLYLTSGGFEQFF. The CDR3 nucleotides are TGTGCCAGCAGCTTATACTTGACTAGCGGGGGATTTGAGCAGTTCTTC.

V usage is TRBV9 and J usage is TRBJ1-5; D ambiguous. Germline V CDR1 and CDR2: SGDLS, YYNGEE. This CDR3 spans 13 amino acids. V lost 3 bases to trimming and J lost 4 bases, with 8 bases between them. The CDR3 protein is CASSAHLNQPQHF. Written as DNA, the CDR3 is TGTGCCAGCAGCGCCCACTTAAATCAGCCCCAGCATTTT.

This clone is a singleton in its sample. The genes are TRBV6-5 and TRBJ1-2, with 12 bases that match TRBD1. Germline V lookup: CDR1 MNHEY, CDR2 SVGAGI. This CDR3 region has 15 residues. Trimming at V came to 6 bases and at J to 5 bases, leaving 7 bases not matched to a gene. The CDR3 DNA follows: TGTGCCAGCAGGACCAAGGGACAGGGGGCTTATGGCTACACCTTC. Encoded protein: CASRTKGQGAYGYTF.

J is TRBJ2-3 and V is TRBV7-2; TRBD2 might be the D (6 bases). The V gene lost 3 bases and the J gene lost 2 bases, with 15 bases spanning the gap. The CDR3 loop spans 16 amino acids. The germline gives CDR1 SGHTA, CDR2 FQGNSA. In DNA, the CDR3 is TGTGCCAGCAGCTTTCAGTCCGGGACTGCCACAGATACGCAGTATTTT. Translation: CASSFQSGTATDTQYF.

Here the CDR3 reads CASSFYPGQKAFF. The CDR3 bases are TGTGCCAGCAGCTTTTATCCGGGACAAAAAGCTTTCTTT. The V and J genes are TRBV7-3 and TRBJ1-1; possibly TRBD1 for D (6 bases). Germline-derived CDR1 and CDR2 are SGHTA and FQGTGA. V lost 3 bases, J lost 9 bases, and 14 bases lay in between. CDR3 length equals 13 residues.